These 15 T cell receptor beta chains share one sample of origin, sequenced in a study of Graves' ophthalmopathy and Graves' hyperthyroidism. RNA transcripts were the source from which TCR beta CDR3 regions were amplified. Investigators did first-round RT-PCR with HTBI primers, then second-round multiplex PCR. Via MiXCR, TCRdb re-called the multiplex PCR reads, giving one row per CDR3 protein. This table holds hundreds of thousands of distinct CDR3 sequences, around 40% found once. Source material: peripheral blood. Receptor source: an adult man with Graves' ophthalmopathy.

The V call is TRBV20-1, the J call TRBJ1-5, with 10 bases lining up with TRBD1. CDR1 and CDR2 from the germline V gene are DFQATT and SNEGSKA (reference sequence). J gave up 4 bases and V 6 bases, and 3 bases lay outside the gene matches. CDR3 length: 13 residues. The CDR3 DNA is TGCAGTGCGGACAGGGGGTGGAATCAGCCCCAGCATTTT. Translated, it gives CSADRGWNQPQHF.

The rearrangement links TRBV20-1 to TRBJ1-2, with a tentative D call TRBD1 (5 bases). The CDR3 runs 14 residues. V lost 6 bases and J 7 bases, leaving 21 bases between the germline ends. Germline V gene sequence: CDR1 DFQATT, CDR2 SNEGSKA (reference sequence). The CDR3 nucleotides read TGCAGTGCCATAGCGGGGGGATTTACCGGTGGCTACACCTTC. This sequence encodes CSAIAGGFTGGYTF.

This clonotype was found many times. The V and J genes are TRBV6-6 and TRBJ1-1, with D possibly TRBD1 on 5 matching bases. CDR3 size: 13 residues. V lost 6 bases to trimming and J lost 1 base, with 9 bases between them. Germline loops: CDR1 MNHNY, CDR2 SVGAGI (reference sequence). In nucleotides, the CDR3 is TGTGCCAGCAGACGGGACCCGAACACTGAAGCTTTCTTT. Its translation is CASRRDPNTEAFF.

This chain connects TRBV29-1 to TRBJ2-5; D assignment may be TRBD1 or TRBD2 (5 bases each). This CDR3 contains 12 residues. Germline CDR1 and CDR2: SQVTM and ANQGSEA. V was clipped by 6 bases and J by 9 bases, with 17 bases between them. CDR3 loop: CSVAGADQPQYF. The CDR3 DNA reads TGCAGCGTGGCCGGGGCGGACCAGCCCCAGTACTTC.

V gene TRBV7-9 combines with J gene TRBJ2-1; 9 bases fit TRBD2. CDR3 length: 15 amino acids. V lost 5 bases to trimming and J lost 8 bases; unmatched junction nucleotides: 10. CDR1 and CDR2 from the germline V gene are SEHNR and FQNEAQ (reference sequence). CDR3 protein: CASSPPGLATYEQFF. DNA for the CDR3: TGTGCCAGCAGCCCACCGGGACTAGCTACCTATGAGCAGTTCTTC.

The chain joins TRBV14 to TRBJ1-6; a weak D match, TRBD1 (5 bases). Germline V gives CDR1 SGHDN, CDR2 FVKESK. The CDR3 covers 14 residues. Trimming removed 3 bases from V and 6 bases from J, with 9 bases in between. The CDR3 is CASSQGTRNSPLHF. CDR3 nucleotide sequence: TGTGCCAGCAGCCAGGGGACTCGTAATTCACCCCTCCACTTT.

This clonotype was seen only once. V gene TRBV25-1 combines with J gene TRBJ1-4; 8 positions agree with TRBD1. V lost 11 bases, J lost 5 bases, and 13 bases stayed unmatched. The germline gives CDR1 MGHDK, CDR2 SYGVNS. The CDR3 contains 15 residues. The CDR3 is CAWSAERTGNEKLFF. For the CDR3, the DNA is TGTGCCTGGAGCGCCGAGCGGACAGGGAATGAAAAACTGTTTTTT.

The chain is built from TRBV25-1 and TRBJ1-5, with 10 positions matching TRBD1. Germline CDR1 is MGHDK and CDR2 is SYGVNS. Trimming at V came to 6 bases and at J to 0 bases, leaving 5 bases not matched to a gene. The CDR3 length is 16 residues. CDR3 protein: CASSLGQGHSNQPQHF. DNA of the CDR3: TGTGCCAGCAGCTTGGGACAGGGGCATAGCAATCAGCCCCAGCATTTT.

This clonotype is a singleton in its sample. CDR3 sequence: CASSLGGRTFVSPLHF. As DNA, the CDR3 is TGTGCCAGCAGCTTAGGGGGACGGACCTTTGTTTCACCCCTCCACTTT. V usage is TRBV7-9 and J usage is TRBJ1-6; possible D gene TRBD1, 5 bases. Germline CDR1 and CDR2: SEHNR and FQNEAQ (reference sequence). The CDR3 spans 16 residues. V was clipped by 1 base and J by 9 bases, with 16 bases between them.

The rearrangement joins TRBV25-1 to TRBJ2-5; D perhaps matches TRBD1 (5 bases). Germline loops: CDR1 MGHDK, CDR2 SYGVNS. The CDR3 sequence is 16 residues long. V was cut by 6 bases and J by 5 bases, with 22 bases left in between. The DNA for the CDR3 is TGTGCCAGCAGCTTCGCAGGTTGGCAGGGTTGGGAGACCCAGTACTTC. Translated: CASSFAGWQGWETQYF.

This clonotype was detected many times. The J gene is TRBJ1-4, the V gene TRBV19; TRBD1 might be the D (5 bases). CDR3 length: 14 amino acids. Trimming took 5 bases from V and 10 from J, leaving 17 bases between them. CDR1 and CDR2 (germline): LNHDA, SQIVND (reference sequence). The DNA of the CDR3 is TGTGCCAGTAGTCGGGGCGAACTCCTAGGAAAACTGTTTTTT. Amino acids: CASSRGELLGKLFF.

The chain has TRBV5-1 and TRBJ1-1; maybe TRBD1 (6 bases). In germline, CDR1 is SGHRS, CDR2 YFSETQ. The V end lost 2 bases, the J end lost 2 bases, and 13 bases lay between the germline ends. CDR3 size: 15 residues. CDR3 protein: CASSFRDTRNTEAFF. The CDR3 DNA reads as TGCGCCAGCAGCTTTAGGGACACCCGAAACACTGAAGCTTTCTTT.

The sample holds one count of this clonotype. One base away lies a much larger clone, so this may be a sequencing read error. The chain recombines TRBV14 with TRBJ1-2; D not certain. Looked up from germline, CDR1 is SGHDN and CDR2 is FVKESK. The germline V and J ends were trimmed by 2 bases and 2 bases, with 9 bases remaining between them. The length of the CDR3 is 14 residues. The CDR3 region is CASSQMQPNYGYTF. The CDR3 nucleotides are TGTGCCAGCAGCCAAATGCAGCCCAACTATGGCTACACCTTC.

This clonotype was detected a few times. The rearrangement links TRBV25-1 to TRBJ2-5; 12 nucleotides line up with TRBD2. Germline loops: CDR1 MGHDK, CDR2 SYGVNS. J was trimmed by 5 bases and V by 6 bases; bases with no gene match: 10. CDR3 length: 16 residues. DNA of the CDR3: TGTGCCAGCAGCCCGACTAGCGGGAGAGGGTTGGAGACCCAGTACTTC. Encoded protein: CASSPTSGRGLETQYF.

The chain recombines TRBV6-1 with TRBJ2-5, with 9 positions matching TRBD1. Germline values: CDR1 MNHNS, CDR2 SASEGT. V lost 4 bases, J lost 2 bases, and 5 bases stayed unmatched. The CDR3 runs to 15 residues. For the CDR3, the DNA is TGTGCCAGCAGTGTTAACAGGGGGCGTCAAGAGACCCAGTACTTC. Translating it yields CASSVNRGRQETQYF.